The sequence of this T cell receptor beta chain was determined in a study of T cell repertoires in cytomegalovirus infection. Overall study findings and caveats: The ex vivo response was dominated by HLA-C-restricted CMV-specific TCR beta clonotypes. Summed frequency of public TCR beta families distinguished CMV carriers with the relevant HLA.

TCRdb reanalysed the reads using MiXCR and keeps one entry per CDR3 protein. This table holds roughly 860,000 distinct CDR3 sequences, approximately 32% found once. In the case of this clonotype: Its antigen is currently unknown.

The CDR3 is made up of 14 amino acids. V was cut by 5 bases and J by 8 bases, with 15 bases left in between. Germline V gene lookup returns CDR1 SGHVS and CDR2 FNYEAQ. Sample: cultured CD8+ T cells from PBMCs, taken from culture after CMV antigen stimulation. V is TRBV7-6 and J is TRBJ1-4; unclear D gene. The sequence was collected from a human donor in good health (CMV status not recorded). Some clones in this sample may be carry-over from other donors' samples. The CDR3 region has the DNA TGTGCCAGCAGCGTTACAGTCGTTCGAGAAAAACTGTTTTTT. It codes for CASSVTVVREKLFF.